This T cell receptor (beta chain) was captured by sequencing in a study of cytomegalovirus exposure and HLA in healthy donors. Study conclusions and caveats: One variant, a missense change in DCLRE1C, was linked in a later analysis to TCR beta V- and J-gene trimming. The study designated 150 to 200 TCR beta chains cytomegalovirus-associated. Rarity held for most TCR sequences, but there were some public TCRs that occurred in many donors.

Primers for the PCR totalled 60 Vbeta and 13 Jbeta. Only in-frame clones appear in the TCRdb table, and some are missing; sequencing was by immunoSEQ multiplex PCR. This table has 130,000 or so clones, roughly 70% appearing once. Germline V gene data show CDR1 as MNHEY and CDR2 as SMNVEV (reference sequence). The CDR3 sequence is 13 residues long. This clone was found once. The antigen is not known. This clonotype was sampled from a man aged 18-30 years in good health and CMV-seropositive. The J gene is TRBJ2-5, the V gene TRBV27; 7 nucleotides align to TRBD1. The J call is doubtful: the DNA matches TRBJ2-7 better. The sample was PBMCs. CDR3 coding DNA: TGTGCCAGCAGTTCGGGACAGCTCTACGAGCAGTACTTC. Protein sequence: CASSSGQLYEQYF.